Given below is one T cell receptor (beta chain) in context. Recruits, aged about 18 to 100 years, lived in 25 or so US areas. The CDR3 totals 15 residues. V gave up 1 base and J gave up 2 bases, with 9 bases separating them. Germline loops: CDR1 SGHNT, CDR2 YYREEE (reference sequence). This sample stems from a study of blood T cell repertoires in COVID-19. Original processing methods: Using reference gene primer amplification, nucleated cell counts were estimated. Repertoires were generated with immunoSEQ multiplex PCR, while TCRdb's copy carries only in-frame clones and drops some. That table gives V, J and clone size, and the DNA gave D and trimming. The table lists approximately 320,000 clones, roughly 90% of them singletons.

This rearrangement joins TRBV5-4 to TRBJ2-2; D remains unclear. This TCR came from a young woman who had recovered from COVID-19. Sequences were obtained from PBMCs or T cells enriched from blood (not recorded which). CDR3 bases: TGTGCCAGCAGCTTGAGGCTAGATAACACCGGGGAGCTGTTTTTT. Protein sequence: CASSLRLDNTGELFF.